This TCR beta chain appears in the sequencing data of a study of blood T cells in healthy people across ages. J gave up 7 bases and V 6 bases, and 11 bases lay outside the gene matches. The germline V gene has CDR1 DFQATT and CDR2 SNEGSKA (reference sequence). The CDR3 runs to 13 residues. This clonotype occurred a few times. PCR was performed a second time for about 7 to 12 cycles using a sample-barcoded 5' primer and a J-beta primer mix. TCRdb recomputed calls from the 5' RACE reads with MiXCR, one row per CDR3 protein. Of about 1.5 million distinct CDR3 sequences listed, approximately 43% are singletons.

This receptor was taken from a woman aged 18-30 years in good health. The sample was blood. The rearrangement uses TRBV20-1 and TRBJ2-7, with TRBD2 identical over 8 bases. The CDR3 DNA reads TGCAGTGCCCCACTAGCGGTTCAGAGAGAGCAGTACTTC. Translation gives CSAPLAVQREQYF.